The 8 T cell receptor beta chains below were found in one sample sequenced in a study of PD-L1 blockade in urothelial cancer. Using immunoSEQ multiplex PCR, the repertoire was profiled, and TCRdb retains in-frame clones only, with some absent. The repertoire has about 45,000 clones, under 95% of them found once; the top ten carry about 6.8%. Stated time point: peripheral blood 6 weeks after treatment start. Sample: PBMCs, taken around atezolizumab (anti-PD-L1) treatment. The receptors derive from a man in his 70s with urothelial cancer.

The J gene is TRBJ1-4, the V gene TRBV6-5; D remains ambiguous. Trimming took off 4 bases at V and 8 bases at J, with 11 bases between the two ends. Germline assignment: CDR1 MNHEY and CDR2 SVGAGI. This CDR3 has 13 amino acids. The CDR3 coding sequence is TGTGCCAGCAGTTCCCTAGGTGGGGAAAAACTGTTTTTT. Amino acid sequence: CASSSLGGEKLFF.

This clone occurred once. The chain uses TRBV28 and TRBJ1-2; TRBD1 agrees at 7 bases. V lost 8 bases, J lost 4 bases, and 7 bases stayed unmatched. This CDR3 comprises 13 residues. Germline CDR1 MDHEN, CDR2 SYDVKM. CDR3 nucleotides: TGTGCCAGCGGGTCCGGGACAGTCTATGGCTACACCTTC. It codes for CASGSGTVYGYTF.

The V gene is TRBV28, the J gene TRBJ1-2; D is undetermined. The CDR3 runs to 15 residues. Germline CDR1 reads MDHEN; CDR2 reads SYDVKM. Trimming left V 8 bases short and J 0 bases short, with 16 bases between. CDR3 DNA sequence: TGTGCCAGCTTGCCCCTCTGGAGTCCTAACTATGGCTACACCTTC. It translates to CASLPLWSPNYGYTF.

The V gene is TRBV5-4, the J gene TRBJ1-6; D possibly corresponds to TRBD1 (6 bases). This CDR3 contains 16 residues. CDR1 is SGHNT, CDR2 YYREEE, per germline (reference sequence). Trimming cost V 0 bases and J 9 bases, with 16 bases left between them. The CDR3: CASSLVRGALSSPLHF. The CDR3 region has the DNA TGTGCCAGCAGCTTGGTTCGGGGGGCGCTTAGTTCACCCCTCCACTTT.

CDR3 residues: CASSSPDRGANVLTF. CDR3 nucleotide sequence: TGTGCCAGCAGCTCCCCCGATAGAGGGGCCAACGTCCTGACTTTC. The genes are TRBV7-3 and TRBJ2-6; the D is unclear. V was shortened by 4 bases and J by 4 bases, with 11 bases between the two germline ends. From germline, CDR1 is SGHTA and CDR2 FQGTGA. This CDR3 is built from 15 residues.

The J gene is TRBJ1-3, the V gene TRBV7-6; D gene uncertain. This CDR3 is built from 14 residues. The V end was cut by 6 bases, the J end by 0 bases, with 9 bases between. The germline gives CDR1 SGHVS, CDR2 FNYEAQ. Here the CDR3 reads CASSPIFSGNTIYF. The CDR3 coding sequence is TGTGCCAGCAGTCCAATTTTCTCTGGAAACACCATATATTTT.

This clone was counted a single time. This sequence joins TRBV5-4 and TRBJ1-2, with 7 bases lining up with TRBD1. The J segment lost 6 bases and the V segment lost 4 bases, leaving 3 bases of the junction unmatched. The CDR3 runs to 12 residues. The germline V gene has CDR1 SGHNT and CDR2 YYREEE (reference sequence). DNA of the CDR3: TGTGCCAGCAGCCGGGACAGCGATGGCTACACCTTC. As protein: CASSRDSDGYTF.

This chain joins TRBV18 and TRBJ1-2; possible D gene TRBD1, 5 bases. Germline CDR1 is KGHSH and CDR2 is LQKENI. The CDR3 runs to 13 residues. V shed 3 bases and J shed 7 bases, with 12 bases lying between them. The CDR3 DNA reads as TGTGCCAGCTCACCGGAAGGGGCTGGTGGCTACACCTTC. Residues: CASSPEGAGGYTF.